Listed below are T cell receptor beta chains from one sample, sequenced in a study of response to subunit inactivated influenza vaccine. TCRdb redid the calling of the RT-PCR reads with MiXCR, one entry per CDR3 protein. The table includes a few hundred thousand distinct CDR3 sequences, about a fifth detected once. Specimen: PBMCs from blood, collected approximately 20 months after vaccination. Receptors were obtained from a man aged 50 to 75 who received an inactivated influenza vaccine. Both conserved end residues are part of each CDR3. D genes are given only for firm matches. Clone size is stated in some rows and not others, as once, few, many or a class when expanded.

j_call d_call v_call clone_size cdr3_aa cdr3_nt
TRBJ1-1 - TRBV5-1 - CASSVGPRGTEAFF TGCGCCAGCAGCGTGGGCCCCCGAGGGACTGAAGCTTTCTTT
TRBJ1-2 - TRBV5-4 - CASSFGTRYYGYTF TGTGCCAGCAGCTTTGGAACCCGGTACTATGGCTACACCTTC
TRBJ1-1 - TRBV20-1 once CRADGGTNTEAFF TGCAGAGCCGACGGGGGGACGAACACTGAAGCTTTCTTT
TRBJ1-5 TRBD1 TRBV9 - CASSASGQGGNQPQHF TGTGCCAGCAGCGCCAGCGGACAGGGCGGCAATCAGCCCCAGCATTTT
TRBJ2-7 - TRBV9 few CASSVGNSRTYEQYF TGTGCCAGCAGCGTAGGTAACAGCCGCACCTACGAGCAGTACTTC
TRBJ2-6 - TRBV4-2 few CASSHLLSGDPGANVLTF TGTGCCAGCAGCCACCTTCTATCCGGGGACCCTGGGGCCAACGTCCTGACTTTC
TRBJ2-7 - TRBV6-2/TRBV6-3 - CASTPGPSYEQYF TGTGCCAGCACGCCAGGGCCGTCCTACGAGCAGTACTTC
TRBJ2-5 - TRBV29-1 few CSVRNRDQETQYF TGCAGCGTGAGAAACAGGGACCAAGAGACCCAGTACTTC
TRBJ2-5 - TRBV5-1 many CASSLKFKETQYF TGCGCCAGCAGCTTGAAGTTTAAAGAGACCCAGTACTTC
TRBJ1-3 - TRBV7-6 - CASSLEARGASGNAIYF TGTGCCAGCAGCTTAGAGGCCAGGGGAGCCTCTGGAAACGCCATATATTTT
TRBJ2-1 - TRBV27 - CASSAPWDSPTAEQFF TGTGCCAGCAGTGCCCCGTGGGACTCCCCTACAGCTGAGCAGTTCTTC
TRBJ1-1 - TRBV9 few CASSVVAGETEAFF TGTGCCAGCAGCGTAGTGGCAGGGGAAACTGAAGCTTTCTTT
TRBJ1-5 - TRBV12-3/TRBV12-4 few CASSSAGNQPQHF TGTGCCAGCAGTTCGGCAGGGAATCAGCCCCAGCATTTT
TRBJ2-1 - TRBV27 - CASSPRRQTRSYNEQFF TGTGCCAGCAGTCCCCGCAGACAGACTCGCTCCTACAATGAGCAGTTCTTC
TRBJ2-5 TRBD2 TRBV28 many CASSSSGLAEETQYF TGTGCCAGCAGTTCCTCGGGACTAGCGGAAGAGACCCAGTACTTC
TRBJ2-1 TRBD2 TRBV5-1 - CASSLFGDSGRAALGDNEQFF TGCGCCAGCAGCTTGTTTGGTGATAGCGGGAGGGCAGCTCTCGGGGACAATGAGCAGTTCTTC
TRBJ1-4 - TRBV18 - CASSPFAGENEKLFF TGTGCCAGCTCACCATTTGCAGGGGAGAATGAAAAACTGTTTTTT
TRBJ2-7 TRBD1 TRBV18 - CASSQFPGQGPYEQYF TGTGCCAGCTCACAATTTCCGGGACAGGGGCCCTACGAGCAGTACTTC
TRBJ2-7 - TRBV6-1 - CASRNRIFSYEQYF TGTGCCAGCAGAAACAGGATATTCTCCTACGAGCAGTACTTC
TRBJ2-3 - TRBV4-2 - CASSKEQGSTDTQYF TGTGCCAGCAGCAAAGAGCAGGGTAGCACAGATACGCAGTATTTT
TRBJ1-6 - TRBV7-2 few CASSRGTPNNSPLHF TGTGCCAGCAGCAGGGGGACACCTAATAATTCACCCCTCCACTTT
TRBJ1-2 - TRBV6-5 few CASSYSGHQYNYGYTF TGTGCCAGCAGTTACTCGGGACACCAGTATAACTATGGCTACACCTTC
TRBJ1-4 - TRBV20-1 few CSAIGGVEKLFF TGCAGTGCTATCGGGGGGGTCGAAAAACTGTTTTTT
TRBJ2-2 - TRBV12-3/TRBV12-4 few CASTGQNTGELFF TGTGCCAGCACCGGACAGAACACCGGGGAGCTGTTTTTT
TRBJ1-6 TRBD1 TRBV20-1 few CSASYETGVNSPLHF TGCAGTGCTAGTTATGAGACAGGGGTCAATTCACCCCTCCACTTT
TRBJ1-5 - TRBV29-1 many CSVGESQPQHF TGCAGCGTTGGGGAGAGTCAGCCCCAGCATTTT
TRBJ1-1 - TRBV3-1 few CASSQRFINTEAFF TGTGCCAGCAGCCAACGTTTCATAAACACTGAAGCTTTCTTT
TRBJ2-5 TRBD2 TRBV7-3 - CASSVRGGSLQETQYF TGTGCCAGCAGCGTCCGCGGCGGGAGTCTGCAAGAGACCCAGTACTTC
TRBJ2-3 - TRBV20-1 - CSANNPRDISTDTQYF TGCAGTGCTAATAACCCGCGGGACATTAGCACAGATACGCAGTATTTT
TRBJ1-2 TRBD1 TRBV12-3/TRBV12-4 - CASSFRTGGGYTF TGTGCCAGCAGTTTCCGGACAGGCGGGGGCTACACCTTC
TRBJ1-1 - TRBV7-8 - CASMAGRVNTEAFF TGTGCCAGCATGGCGGGCAGGGTGAACACTGAAGCTTTCTTT
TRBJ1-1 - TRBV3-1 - CASSQGWNTEAFF TGTGCCAGCAGCCAAGGATGGAACACTGAAGCTTTCTTT
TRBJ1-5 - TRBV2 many CASSVGQNSNQPQHF TGTGCCAGCAGTGTTGGACAGAATAGCAATCAGCCCCAGCATTTT
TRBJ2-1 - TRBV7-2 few CASSPHGGLLRNEQFF TGTGCCAGCAGCCCCCATGGCGGCCTACTGAGGAATGAGCAGTTCTTC
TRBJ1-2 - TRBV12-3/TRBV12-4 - CASSARTLNYGYTF TGTGCCAGCAGTGCCCGGACTTTAAACTATGGCTACACCTTC
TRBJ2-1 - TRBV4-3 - CASSQDGENYNEQFF TGCGCCAGCAGCCAAGATGGAGAAAACTACAATGAGCAGTTCTTC
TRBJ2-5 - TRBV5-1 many CASSLKGSQETQYF TGCGCCAGCAGCTTGAAGGGATCGCAAGAGACCCAGTACTTC
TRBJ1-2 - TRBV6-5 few CASSSRKQGGVRGYTF TGTGCCAGCAGTTCGCGCAAACAGGGAGGGGTGCGAGGCTACACCTTC
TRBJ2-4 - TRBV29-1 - CSISPAVGNIQYF TGCAGCATCAGCCCGGCAGTGGGAAACATTCAGTACTTC
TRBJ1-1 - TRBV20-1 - CSAGQMNTEAFF TGCAGTGCCGGACAGATGAACACTGAAGCTTTCTTT
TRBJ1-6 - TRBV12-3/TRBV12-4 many CASSLMGGNSPLHF TGTGCCAGCAGTTTAATGGGGGGGAATTCACCCCTCCACTTT
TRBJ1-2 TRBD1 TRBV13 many CASSTTGGSGGYTF TGTGCCAGCAGCACCACAGGGGGATCTGGGGGCTACACCTTC
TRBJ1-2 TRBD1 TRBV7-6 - CASSPYPGQDYGYTF TGTGCCAGCAGCCCTTACCCTGGACAGGACTATGGCTACACCTTC
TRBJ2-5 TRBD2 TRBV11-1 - CASSLGGLKETQYF TGTGCCAGCAGCTTAGGGGGACTAAAAGAGACCCAGTACTTC
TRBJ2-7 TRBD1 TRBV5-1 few CASSRMGQESSYEQYF TGCGCCAGCAGCCGGATGGGACAGGAGAGCTCCTACGAGCAGTACTTC
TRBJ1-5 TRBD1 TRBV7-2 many CASSRGTGKGNQPQHF TGTGCCAGCAGCCGAGGGACAGGAAAGGGCAATCAGCCCCAGCATTTT